One sample yielded the 20 T cell receptor beta chains listed below, sequenced in a study of shared clonotypes between healthy human individuals. Using immunoSEQ multiplex PCR, the repertoire was profiled, and TCRdb retains in-frame clones only, with some absent. The data hold around 580,000 clones, with 95% to 98% observed a single time. Naive CD8 isolation took CD45RO-negative cells positively selected for CCR7 and excluded terminally differentiated effector memory CD45RA+ cells. Source material: naive CD8+ T cells sorted from blood. Receptors originate from a young man in good health.

The J gene is TRBJ2-5, the V gene TRBV11-2, with D unresolved. The CDR3 length is 15 residues. The V end lost 5 bases, the J end lost 5 bases, and 18 bases lay between the germline ends. Looked up from germline, CDR1 is SGHAT and CDR2 is FQNNGV. The CDR3 DNA is TGTGCCAGCAGCCCTACCCGTCTTCTACAGGAGACCCAGTACTTC. This translates into CASSPTRLLQETQYF.

A single count supports this clone. The chain recombines TRBV7-9 with TRBJ2-7; D gene ambiguous. This CDR3 contains 14 residues. Trimming stripped 3 bases from V and 3 bases from J, with 12 bases between. The germline CDR1 and CDR2 sequences are SEHNR and FQNEAQ (reference sequence). Here the CDR3 DNA reads TGTGCCAGCAGCTTCCCCGGAGAGGACTACGAGCAGTACTTC. Amino acids: CASSFPGEDYEQYF. Using reference TRBV7-9 and TRBJ2-7 for the parts outside the CDR3, the full variable domain is DTGVSQNPRHKITKRGQNVTFRCDPISEHNRLYWYRQTLGQGPEFLTYFQNEAQLEKSRLLSDRFSAERPKGSFSTLEIQRTEQGDSAMYLCASSFPGEDYEQYFGPGTRLTVT.

CDR3 amino acids: CASSYGDYSYEQYF. In nucleotides, the CDR3 is TGTGCCAGCAGCTACGGTGACTACTCCTACGAGCAGTACTTC. V gene TRBV7-8 combines with J gene TRBJ2-7; weak D call: TRBD2 (5 bases). The CDR3 length is 14 residues. Deletions cut 4 bases from V and 0 bases from J, with 10 bases between. Germline lookup yields CDR1 SGHVS and CDR2 FQNEAQ.

The chain has TRBV29-1 and TRBJ1-1; D is unclear. V lost 5 bases and J 3 bases, leaving 10 bases between the germline ends. The CDR3 covers 12 residues. CDR1 and CDR2 (germline): SQVTM, ANQGSEA. The CDR3: CSVNGRDTEAFF. The CDR3 nucleotides are TGCAGCGTTAACGGGCGCGACACTGAAGCTTTCTTT.

The V and J genes are TRBV11-2 and TRBJ2-1; D gene ambiguous. The germline CDR1 and CDR2 sequences are SGHAT and FQNNGV. V lost 8 bases and J lost 5, with 16 bases in between. The CDR3 spans 14 residues. Written as DNA, the CDR3 is TGTGCCAGCCTGCCGTCAGGCCTTCACAATGAGCAGTTCTTC. This gives the protein CASLPSGLHNEQFF.

V is TRBV7-8 and J is TRBJ1-3; a weak D match, TRBD1 (6 bases). Germline V CDR1 and CDR2: SGHVS, FQNEAQ. The CDR3 length is 18 residues. The germline V and J ends were trimmed by 0 bases and 2 bases, with 17 bases remaining between them. CDR3 sequence reads: CASSLAPPEGVPGNTIYF. CDR3 nucleotide sequence: TGTGCCAGCAGCTTAGCCCCCCCGGAGGGGGTACCTGGAAACACCATATATTTT.

On this clone: This sample includes further DNA sequences coding for the same CDR3. The chain is built from TRBV5-4 and TRBJ2-7; weak D call: TRBD2 (6 bases). Looked up from germline, CDR1 is SGHNT and CDR2 is YYREEE (reference sequence). With 2 bases removed from V and 3 bases from J, the gap between germline ends came to 12 bases. The CDR3 loop spans 14 amino acids. CDR3 protein: CASSFFGGDYEQYF. CDR3 nucleotide sequence: TGTGCCAGCAGCTTTTTTGGAGGGGACTACGAGCAGTACTTC.

J is TRBJ2-3 and V is TRBV7-9; 8 positions match TRBD1. V was clipped by 6 bases and J by 6 bases; unmatched bases: 8. CDR1 and CDR2 from the germline V gene are SEHNR and FQNEAQ (reference sequence). The CDR3 runs 14 residues. The CDR3 nucleotides are TGTGCCAGCAGAGCCCCAGGGGGCGAGGATACGCAGTATTTT. Its translation is CASRAPGGEDTQYF. Full variable domain (remainder filled in from reference TRBV7-9 and TRBJ2-3): DTGVSQNPRHKITKRGQNVTFRCDPISEHNRLYWYRQTLGQGPEFLTYFQNEAQLEKSRLLSDRFSAERPKGSFSTLEIQRTEQGDSAMYLCASRAPGGEDTQYFGPGTRLTVL.

The chain links TRBV20-1 to TRBJ2-5, with D hard to call. CDR1 is DFQATT and CDR2 is SNEGSKA in the germline V gene (reference sequence). Trimming left V 0 bases short and J 5 bases short, with 4 bases between. This CDR3 comprises 11 residues. The CDR3 DNA follows: TGCAGTGCTAGAGATCCGGAGACCCAGTACTTC. Translation: CSARDPETQYF.

The V and J genes are TRBV7-2 and TRBJ2-7; no reliable D call. Trimming pared 1 base from V and 0 bases from J, leaving 13 bases between. The CDR3 extends over 16 amino acids. In germline, CDR1 is SGHTA, CDR2 FQGNSA. Here the CDR3 DNA reads TGTGCCAGCAGCTTAGTAGGGAACCTCGACTCCTACGAGCAGTACTTC. Encoded protein: CASSLVGNLDSYEQYF.

This clone has just a few counts. The identical CDR3 is also encoded by other nucleotide sequences in the sample. The V call is TRBV11-2, the J call TRBJ2-1; D unresolved. Trimming cost V 1 base and J 6 bases, with 1 base left between them. The CDR3 length is 11 residues. CDR1 is SGHAT, CDR2 FQNNGV, per germline. The CDR3 is CASSLGNEQFF. The CDR3 DNA follows: TGTGCCAGCAGCTTAGGCAATGAGCAGTTCTTC.

The chain carries TRBV9 and TRBJ2-3; 11 bases are shared with TRBD2. The CDR3 runs to 16 residues. Germline CDR1 SGDLS, CDR2 YYNGEE. V shed 8 bases, J shed 5 bases, and the junction held 13 bases outside the gene matches. The CDR3 DNA reads TGTGCCAGTCATCCCCCGACTAGCGGGAAGGTAGATACGCAGTATTTT. Translating it yields CASHPPTSGKVDTQYF.

For this clone: The sample contains more than one DNA sequence encoding this CDR3. The CDR3, as DNA: TGTGCCAGCAGCCCGTGGACAGGGGCCACCGGGGAGCTGTTTTTT. It encodes CASSPWTGATGELFF. This sequence joins TRBV9 and TRBJ2-2; TRBD1 matches 9 bases. CDR1 is SGDLS and CDR2 is YYNGEE in the germline V gene. J was trimmed by 4 bases and V by 4 bases; bases with no gene match: 5. The CDR3 is made up of 15 amino acids.

This sequence joins TRBV19 and TRBJ2-3; 9 bases align to TRBD2. This CDR3 contains 17 residues. The V gene's germline CDR1 is LNHDA and CDR2 SQIVND (reference sequence). The junction had 7 bases not matched to a gene; V was cut back by 3 bases and J by 0 bases. Here the CDR3 reads CASSIWLAGTSTDTQYF. CDR3 coding DNA: TGTGCCAGTAGTATCTGGCTAGCGGGAACTAGCACAGATACGCAGTATTTT.

The rearrangement links TRBV7-9 to TRBJ2-5; TRBD1 is a possible D gene (5 bases). Germline assignment: CDR1 SEHNR and CDR2 FQNEAQ (reference sequence). The CDR3 consists of 15 residues. Trimming stripped 6 bases from V and 0 bases from J, with 14 bases between. CDR3 sequence reads: CASSDDSVYQETQYF. The CDR3, as DNA: TGTGCCAGCAGTGACGACAGCGTGTACCAAGAGACCCAGTACTTC.

This chain uses TRBV7-9 with TRBJ2-7; the match to TRBD2 covers 8 bases. Trimming at V came to 3 bases and at J to 2 bases, leaving 9 bases not matched to a gene. CDR3 size: 16 residues. CDR1 is SEHNR and CDR2 is FQNEAQ in the germline V gene (reference sequence). The CDR3 loop reads CASSLMISGVTYEQYF. Here the CDR3 DNA reads TGTGCCAGCAGCTTGATGATTAGCGGGGTCACCTACGAGCAGTACTTC.

The genes are TRBV4-1 and TRBJ2-7, with a weak D call TRBD2 (6 bases). The germline CDR1 and CDR2 sequences are MGHRA and YSYEKL. V gave up 4 bases and J gave up 0 bases, with 10 bases separating them. The CDR3 is made up of 14 amino acids. The DNA of the CDR3 is TGCGCCAGCAGCCCGGGACTGAACTCCTACGAGCAGTACTTC. This translates into CASSPGLNSYEQYF.

This chain joins TRBV4-1 and TRBJ1-4; perhaps TRBD1 as D (6 bases). The germline V gene encodes CDR1 MGHRA and CDR2 YSYEKL. Trimming stripped 0 bases from V and 1 base from J, with 9 bases between. CDR3 length equals 16 residues. As DNA, the CDR3 is TGCGCCAGCAGCCAAGAACAGGGCTTAACTAATGAAAAACTGTTTTTT. Translated, it gives CASSQEQGLTNEKLFF.

V is TRBV5-5 and J is TRBJ1-4; TRBD1 matches 7 bases. The CDR3 is 18 residues long. Looked up from germline, CDR1 is SGHKS and CDR2 is YYEKEE (reference sequence). J gave up 4 bases and V 3 bases, and 15 bases lay outside the gene matches. DNA of the CDR3: TGTGCCAGCAGCTCGCAGGGGGAATCTTTCTTGGGTAATGAAAAACTGTTTTTT. This codes for CASSSQGESFLGNEKLFF.

The chain carries TRBV6-1 and TRBJ2-2; D not certain. The CDR3 covers 11 residues. V gave up 7 bases and J gave up 3 bases, with 3 bases separating them. Germline CDR1 MNHNS, CDR2 SASEGT. CDR3 sequence: CASKDTGELFF. The CDR3 DNA reads TGTGCCAGCAAGGACACCGGGGAGCTGTTTTTT.